This T cell receptor beta chain was retrieved from a study of blood T cells in healthy people across ages. Study outcomes and limitations: A roughly linear fall in TCR beta diversity per million T cells was seen with increasing age. Unsorted PBMCs blocked a conclusive comparison of naive and antigen-experienced cells. Among long-lived donors, naive CD4+ cells were more numerous and diversity higher than in aged donors.

As for this clonotype: Its antigen remains unidentified.

Isolation per sample recovered at least 6 million PBMCs. It was with a sample-barcoded 5' primer and a J-beta primer mix that a second PCR of about 7 to 12 cycles was run. TCRdb recomputed calls from the 5' RACE reads with MiXCR, one row per CDR3 protein. The table includes 1.5 million to 2 million distinct CDR3 sequences, less than 50% detected once. The V gene lost 8 bases and the J gene lost 6 bases, with 16 bases spanning the gap. The CDR3 length is 12 residues. Germline V gene lookup returns CDR1 SQVTM and CDR2 ANQGSEA. This clonotype was sampled from a woman between 40 and 55 years old in good health. The chain carries TRBV29-1 and TRBJ2-5; the D gene is possibly TRBD1 (6 bases). The sequenced material came from blood. CDR3 sequence reads: CSSQGQAQTQYF. Written as DNA, the CDR3 is TGCAGCTCTCAGGGACAAGCCCAGACCCAGTACTTC.